A selection of T cell receptor beta chains follows, all from one sample in a study of blood T cell repertoires in COVID-19. TCRdb keeps only in-frame clones here, not all; method: immunoSEQ multiplex PCR. The table records under 300,000 clones, 88% of them present only once. The sequenced sample consisted of peripheral blood. These receptors came from a woman between 40 and 55 years old who had recovered from COVID-19. Each CDR3 is given with its conserved first and last residue. A D gene is named only where the DNA matches it firmly. Clone size is shown for a subset of rows, as once, few, many or a class of expanded clone.

size,J,D,V,DNA,CDR3
-,TRBJ1-1,-,TRBV6-5,TGTGCCAGCAGTTACGTCAGTCCCCTGAACACTGAAGCTTTCTTT,CASSYVSPLNTEAFF
-,TRBJ1-2,-,TRBV14,TGTGCCAGCAGCCAAGTTGGGGGGAACAACTATGGCTACACCTTC,CASSQVGGNNYGYTF
-,TRBJ2-6,-,TRBV3-1/TRBV3-2,TGTGCCAGCAGCCAAGATTGGAAAACGGGCGTCCTGACTTTC,CASSQDWKTGVLTF
-,TRBJ2-7,TRBD1,TRBV7-9,TGTGCCAGCAGCCCCGGGACAGGGCCCTCCTACGAGCAGTACTTC,CASSPGTGPSYEQYF
-,TRBJ1-4,TRBD1,TRBV7-9,TGTGCCAGCAGCTTGCGGGACAGCCTTTTTGAAAAACTGTTTTTT,CASSLRDSLFEKLFF
-,TRBJ1-5,-,TRBV19,TGTGCCACCAGGCGGGGGTACGGGCAGCCCCAGCATTTT,CATRRGYGQPQHF
-,TRBJ2-2,-,TRBV4-2,TGTGCCAGCAGCCTTGGCGGGACTGGGAACACCGGGGAGCTGTTTTTT,CASSLGGTGNTGELFF
-,TRBJ1-1,TRBD1,TRBV4-1,TGCGCCAGCAGCCTCGGGACAGGGGGCACTGAAGCTTTCTTT,CASSLGTGGTEAFF
-,TRBJ2-7,-,TRBV9,TGTGCCAGCAGCGCCGAGGGAGGCTACGAGCAGTACTTC,CASSAEGGYEQYF
-,TRBJ1-2,TRBD1,TRBV11-3,TGTGCCAGCAGCCCACAGGGGAGTGGCTACACCTTC,CASSPQGSGYTF
-,TRBJ2-3,-,TRBV7-2,TGTGCCAGCAGCCAAGACACAAACCCAAGCACAGATACGCAGTATTTT,CASSQDTNPSTDTQYF
-,TRBJ2-1,-,TRBV6-2/TRBV6-3,TGTGCCAGCAGTTACTCTCGGGAGAGGGCCTACAATGAGCAGTTCTTC,CASSYSRERAYNEQFF
few,TRBJ2-7,-,TRBV5-1,TGCGCCAGCAGCTTCGGTAGTCACCCTCTCGAGCAGTACTTC,CASSFGSHPLEQYF
-,TRBJ1-4,-,TRBV4-3,TGCGCCAGCAGCCCCAACCAACACACCGGTCGGGGGGAAAAACTGTTTTTT,CASSPNQHTGRGEKLFF
-,TRBJ1-1,-,TRBV28,TGTGCCTACACCGGGGGGACCGGGACTGAAGCTTTCTTT,CAYTGGTGTEAFF
-,TRBJ2-1,TRBD2,TRBV9,TGTGCCAGCAGCGTGTTTGGGACTAGCGGGAGGGTTGAGCAGTTCTTC,CASSVFGTSGRVEQFF
-,TRBJ2-3,TRBD2,TRBV6-2/TRBV6-3,TGTGCCAGCAGTTTGGCTAGCGGGAGTGGCTTTTGGCAGTATTTT,CASSLASGSGFWQYF
-,TRBJ2-5,TRBD1,TRBV4-2,TGTGCCAGCAGCCAGGGACAGGGGAGAGAGACCCAGTACTTC,CASSQGQGRETQYF
-,TRBJ1-1,-,TRBV9,TGTGCCAGCAGCGTCCCCCACCAGTCAGTGAACACTGAAGCTTTCTTT,CASSVPHQSVNTEAFF
-,TRBJ1-2,-,TRBV19,TGTGCCAGTAGTATAGCCTCGGGGTCGGGGTATGGCTACACCTTC,CASSIASGSGYGYTF
-,TRBJ2-7,TRBD2,TRBV10-3,TGTGCCATCAGTGGGAGGTCGGGGACTAGCGCCGAGCAGTACTTC,CAISGRSGTSAEQYF
-,TRBJ2-2,-,TRBV11-3,TGTGCCAGCAGCTTGGGGTCACCCGGGGGAGAGCTGTTTTTT,CASSLGSPGGELFF
-,TRBJ2-1,-,TRBV11-3,TGTGCCAGCAGACGGGGGGACACGGGTCTGGATGAGCAGTTCTTC,CASRRGDTGLDEQFF
-,TRBJ1-2,-,TRBV4-2,TGTGCCAGCAGCCCACAGTCGGCTCCCACGGCGGGCACCTTC,CASSPQSAPTAGTF
-,TRBJ1-1,TRBD1,TRBV6-1,TGTGCCAGCAGTGCGCCCCGGACAGGGGGGAGCACTGAAGCTTTCTTT,CASSAPRTGGSTEAFF
-,TRBJ2-3,TRBD2,TRBV6-5,TGTGCCAGCAGTTACGGACTAGCGGCCAGCACAGATACGCAGTATTTT,CASSYGLAASTDTQYF
-,TRBJ2-3,TRBD2,TRBV11-2,TGTGCCAGCACCCCGGCTAGCGGAATCACAGATACGCAGTATTTT,CASTPASGITDTQYF